Following are 13 T cell receptor beta chains from one sample sequenced in a study of OX40 agonist ivuxolimab in advanced cancers. Sequenced by immunoSEQ multiplex PCR; TCRdb stores in-frame clones only, minus some. The repertoire holds over 50,000 clones, with roughly 88% as singletons. The sequences come from CD4+ or CD8+ T cells sorted from blood, collected in a trial of the OX40 agonist ivuxolimab. The source of these receptors is an adult with an advanced solid tumor such as melanoma, head and neck, liver or kidney cancer.

This chain uses TRBV18 with TRBJ1-1, with a tentative D call TRBD1 (6 bases). In germline, CDR1 is KGHSH, CDR2 LQKENI. This CDR3 is 13 amino acids long. Trimming cost V 4 bases and J 1 base, with 7 bases left between them. The chain's CDR3 is CASSLTGNTEAFF. CDR3 in DNA: TGTGCCAGCTCACTGACAGGGAACACTGAAGCTTTCTTT.

The rearrangement joins TRBV18 to TRBJ2-5; TRBD1 is a possible D gene (6 bases). V was clipped by 0 bases and J by 4 bases, with 18 bases between them. Germline values: CDR1 KGHSH, CDR2 LQKENI. There are 17 residues in the CDR3. CDR3 bases: TGTGCCAGCTCACCACCCGCTGGGGGCGCGGCCATAGAGACCCAGTACTTC. Its translation is CASSPPAGGAAIETQYF.

The chain recombines TRBV28 with TRBJ1-2, with D tentatively TRBD1 (5 bases). Germline V gives CDR1 MDHEN, CDR2 SYDVKM. The ends were cut back, 2 bases at V and 4 bases at J, with 11 bases in the middle. The CDR3 loop spans 14 amino acids. CDR3 coding DNA: TGTGCCAGCAGTTTAAGAGGGGAGGTCTATGGCTACACCTTC. Translated: CASSLRGEVYGYTF.

This chain connects TRBV27 to TRBJ2-5; D gene uncertain. The germline V gene has CDR1 MNHEY and CDR2 SMNVEV (reference sequence). This CDR3 spans 13 amino acids. V dropped 0 bases and J dropped 9 bases, with 11 bases sitting between them. The CDR3 reads CASSLSPVMAQYF. CDR3 in DNA: TGTGCCAGCAGTTTATCCCCCGTAATGGCCCAGTACTTC.

The chain combines TRBV19 with TRBJ2-2, with D unclear. The CDR3 length is 14 residues. CDR1 LNHDA and CDR2 SQIVND come from the germline V gene (reference sequence). V lost 0 bases to trimming and J lost 1 base, with 3 bases between them. The CDR3 coding sequence is TGTGCCAGTAGTATAGACCGGAACACCGGGGAGCTGTTTTTT. This codes for CASSIDRNTGELFF.

The V and J genes are TRBV25-1 and TRBJ2-2; possible D gene TRBD2, 5 bases. Germline V gene lookup returns CDR1 MGHDK and CDR2 SYGVNS. CDR3 length equals 17 residues. Trimming took off 2 bases at V and 4 bases at J, with 17 bases between the two ends. CDR3 amino acids: CASSEHFGEYGTGELFF. CDR3 nucleotides: TGTGCCAGCAGTGAACATTTTGGGGAGTACGGCACCGGGGAGCTGTTTTTT.

In this sample, this clone turned up a few times. The rearrangement links TRBV18 to TRBJ1-6; D is ambiguous. V shed 3 bases and J shed 2 bases, with 20 bases lying between them. The CDR3 totals 19 residues. Germline values: CDR1 KGHSH, CDR2 LQKENI. The CDR3, as DNA: TGTGCCAGCTCACCGGACGGACTTGGGCCTTATACCTATAATTCACCCCTCCACTTT. Its protein is CASSPDGLGPYTYNSPLHF.

V and J are TRBV19 and TRBJ2-7; weak D call: TRBD1 (5 bases). This CDR3 has 9 amino acids. Trimming took 6 bases from V and 10 from J, leaving 7 bases between them. In germline, CDR1 is LNHDA, CDR2 SQIVND (reference sequence). Here the CDR3 reads CASSTGQYF. The CDR3 nucleotides read TGTGCCAGTAGCACAGGCCAGTACTTC.

The chain joins TRBV2 to TRBJ1-5; 8 nucleotides align to TRBD1. Per the germline V gene, CDR1 is SNHLY and CDR2 is FYNNEI. The CDR3 extends over 16 amino acids. The trim removed 8 bases at V and 4 bases at J, leaving 13 bases unmatched. The CDR3 bases are TGTGCCAGCGAAGGGACAGGCTCAATCCCTAATCAGCCCCAGCATTTT. This gives the protein CASEGTGSIPNQPQHF.

The chain combines TRBV11-3 with TRBJ1-5; the D is unclear. V lost 4 bases and J 0 bases, leaving 10 bases between the germline ends. CDR1 is SGHNT, CDR2 YENEEA, per germline. This CDR3 comprises 15 residues. CDR3 nucleotides: TGTGCCAGCAGCTCGGCGGGGATTAGCAATCAGCCCCAGCATTTT. Amino acid sequence: CASSSAGISNQPQHF.

The gene calls are TRBV7-6 and TRBJ1-4, with TRBD1 as a possible D gene (5 bases). From germline, CDR1 is SGHVS and CDR2 FNYEAQ. Trimming left V 4 bases short and J 7 bases short, with 19 bases between. The CDR3 is 16 amino acids. The CDR3 DNA is TGTGCCAGCAGCTCTCAGAGCATAGGGCAGGGTGAAAAACTGTTTTTT. Translating it yields CASSSQSIGQGEKLFF.

The chain has TRBV10-2 and TRBJ1-5; 10 positions agree with TRBD1. Germline CDR1 is WSHSY and CDR2 is SAAADI. The CDR3 has 13 residues. The trim removed 7 bases at V and 7 bases at J, leaving 4 bases unmatched. Here the CDR3 reads CASTGQGGQPQHF. Written as DNA, the CDR3 is TGCGCCAGCACCGGACAGGGGGGGCAGCCCCAGCATTTT.

The rearrangement links TRBV7-3 to TRBJ2-2; 7 nucleotides agree with TRBD1. Germline values: CDR1 SGHTA, CDR2 FQGTGA. Unmatched junction bases numbered 5, after V lost 5 bases and J lost 5 bases. The CDR3 sequence is 14 residues long. CDR3 bases: TGTGCCAGCAGCCCGGGACAGAGGACCGGGGAGCTGTTTTTT. This sequence encodes CASSPGQRTGELFF.